The sequence of this T cell receptor (beta chain) was determined in a study of control samples from healthy donors and cancer patients. Only in-frame clones appear in the TCRdb table, and some are missing; sequencing was by immunoSEQ multiplex PCR. In the table there are 130,000 to 150,000 clones, around nine tenths of which are singletons. The sequence derives from a woman between 25 and 40 years old in good health. What was sequenced was blood.

CDR3 residues: CAYSTSNYGYTF. DNA of the CDR3: TGTGCCTACTCGACCTCTAACTATGGCTACACCTTC. The chain recombines TRBV30 with TRBJ1-2; unclear D gene. CDR3 length: 12 residues. Trimming removed 7 bases at V and 0 bases at J, with 9 bases between. Germline CDR1 and CDR2: GTSNPN and SVGIG (reference sequence).